This record concerns one T cell receptor beta chain sequence. The CDR3 has 15 amino acids. CDR1 is SGDLS and CDR2 is YYNGEE in the germline V gene. Trimming took 0 bases from V and 0 from J, leaving 10 bases between them. TCRdb's table, derived via immunoSEQ multiplex PCR, lists solely in-frame clones and lacks some. The table shows about 73,000 clones, with 84% occurring only once. This specimen belongs to a study of blood T cell repertoires in COVID-19. Background on the study: Sample material is recorded as cDNA or gDNA derived from T cells, B-cell-depleted T cells, or PBMCs.

The rearrangement links TRBV9 to TRBJ2-7; maybe TRBD1 (6 bases). The TCR originated in a human donor in a cohort sampled during active COVID-19. Sequencing was carried out using peripheral blood. Written as DNA, the CDR3 is TGTGCCAGCAGCGTAGGCCAGGGGTTCTCCTACGAGCAGTACTTC. Protein: CASSVGQGFSYEQYF.